The 30 T cell receptor beta chains presented below share a single source sample, sequenced in a study of blood T cells in healthy people across ages. Using a J-beta primer mix together with a sample-barcoded 5' primer, a second PCR was run for roughly 7 to 12 cycles. TCRdb re-called the 5' RACE reads through MiXCR, storing one row per CDR3 protein. The data show about 650,000 distinct CDR3 sequences, less than 40% seen once. Source material: blood. Receptors were obtained from a woman older than 75 in good health.

J is TRBJ1-1 and V is TRBV2; 9 nucleotides align to TRBD1. The CDR3 loop spans 15 amino acids. The germline V gene encodes CDR1 SNHLY and CDR2 FYNNEI. The ends lost 6 bases at V and 1 base at J; junction bases unmatched: 6. This chain's CDR3 is CASSFEGQGNTEAFF. The DNA for the CDR3 is TGTGCCAGCAGCTTCGAGGGACAGGGGAACACTGAAGCTTTCTTT. Based on the CDR3 plus reference TRBV2 and TRBJ1-1, the full variable domain is EPEVTQTPSHQVTQMGQEVILRCVPISNHLYFYWYRQILGQKVEFLVSFYNNEISEKSEIFDDQFSVERPDGSNFTLKIRSTKLEDSAMYFCASSFEGQGNTEAFFGQGTRLTVV.

This clonotype was seen many times. This rearrangement joins TRBV5-6 to TRBJ2-4; 7 bases align to TRBD2. The junction had 3 bases not matched to a gene; V was cut back by 3 bases and J by 6 bases. Per the germline V gene, CDR1 is SGHDT and CDR2 is YYEEEE. This CDR3 spans 13 amino acids. The CDR3 coding sequence is TGTGCCAGCAGCTGGGAGGGGCGAAACATTCAGTACTTC. It yields the protein CASSWEGRNIQYF.

This clonotype was counted ten times or more. The chain employs TRBV2 and TRBJ2-1; 8 bases agree with TRBD2. The CDR3 is 14 residues long. V shed 6 bases, J shed 6 bases, and the junction held 7 bases outside the gene matches. Germline V gene sequence: CDR1 SNHLY, CDR2 FYNNEI. DNA of the CDR3: TGTGCCAGCAGCGGGACTAGATCAAGCAATGAGCAGTTCTTC. This gives the protein CASSGTRSSNEQFF.

There are a few counts of this clonotype. Just one base apart from a much larger clone, this may be a read error. The V call is TRBV12-3 or TRBV12-4, the J call TRBJ2-3; D gene uncertain. This CDR3 contains 15 residues. CDR3 DNA sequence: TGTGTCAGCAGTTCACCATTAGCCAGCACAGATACGCAGTATTTT. It yields the protein CVSSSPLASTDTQYF.

This clonotype has ten or more counts. The chain joins TRBV20-1 to TRBJ2-1; maybe TRBD2 (5 bases). V dropped 0 bases and J dropped 2 bases, with 17 bases sitting between them. Germline-derived CDR1 and CDR2 are DFQATT and SNEGSKA (reference sequence). This CDR3 contains 17 residues. CDR3 bases: TGCAGTGCTAGAGACATCGCCTTCAGCGGACCCTACAATGAGCAGTTCTTC. Amino acid sequence: CSARDIAFSGPYNEQFF.

The rearrangement links TRBV4-1 to TRBJ2-1, with 8 bases identical to TRBD1. This CDR3 spans 14 amino acids. Trimming cost V 4 bases and J 10 bases; bases outside gene matches: 9. CDR1 and CDR2 from the germline V gene are MGHRA and YSYEKL. CDR3: CASSPGQGSYEQFF. CDR3 DNA sequence: TGCGCCAGCAGCCCCGGACAGGGATCCTACGAGCAGTTCTTC.

This clonotype was seen many times. The chain couples TRBV12-3 or TRBV12-4 to TRBJ1-2, with 8 bases fitting TRBD1. The J segment lost 4 bases and the V segment lost 5 bases, leaving 6 bases of the junction unmatched. This CDR3 has 14 residues. CDR3 DNA: TGTGCCAGCAGTCAGGGGGCGGAGGGCTATGGCTACACCTTC. Translation: CASSQGAEGYGYTF.

This clonotype was counted at least ten times. The chain joins TRBV4-3 to TRBJ2-7, with 7 bases fitting TRBD1. The V gene's germline CDR1 is LGHNA and CDR2 YSLEER. V dropped 5 bases and J dropped 0; count of bases not matched to a gene: 7. The CDR3 extends over 15 amino acids. This chain's CDR3 is CASSLETGSSYEQYF. CDR3 DNA: TGCGCCAGCAGCTTAGAGACAGGGAGCTCCTACGAGCAGTACTTC.

This clonotype was seen at least ten times. The gene calls are TRBV27 and TRBJ2-1; the D gene is possibly TRBD2 (5 bases). V was shortened by 5 bases and J by 6 bases, with 20 bases between the two germline ends. The V gene's germline CDR1 is MNHEY and CDR2 SMNVEV (reference sequence). The CDR3 has 16 residues. The CDR3: CASSPNGGAPSNEQFF. As DNA, the CDR3 is TGTGCCAGCAGTCCCAACGGAGGAGCTCCGAGCAATGAGCAGTTCTTC.

In regard to this clonotype: A single base separates this from a much larger clone, so it may be a read error. The chain links TRBV6-5 to TRBJ1-6; tentatively, D is TRBD1 (6 bases). From germline, CDR1 is MNHEY and CDR2 SVGAGI. Trimming took 11 bases from V and 5 from J, leaving 13 bases between them. The length of the CDR3 is 13 residues. CDR3 sequence: CAGNDRNNSPLHF. Written as DNA, the CDR3 is TGTGCCGGCAATGACAGGAATAATTCACCCCTCCACTTT.

This clonotype was seen ten or more times. The chain links TRBV28 to TRBJ2-7; maybe TRBD1 (5 bases). Germline CDR1 reads MDHEN; CDR2 reads SYDVKM. This CDR3 spans 16 amino acids. V was clipped by 7 bases and J by 1 base, with 20 bases between them. In DNA, the CDR3 is TGTGCCAGCAACGACGGATCGAACAGGTTTTCCTACGAGCAGTACTTC. This sequence encodes CASNDGSNRFSYEQYF.

Comments on this clonotype: This may arise from a read error, as a much more abundant clone is one base away. The chain joins TRBV7-9 to TRBJ1-5; TRBD1 agrees at 7 bases. The CDR3 sequence is 14 residues long. The trim removed 5 bases at V and 4 bases at J, leaving 5 bases unmatched. CDR1 is SEHNR, CDR2 FQNEAQ, per germline (reference sequence). The CDR3 reads CASSPQDRNQPQHF. The CDR3 DNA is TGTGCCAGCAGCCCGCAGGACAGGAATCAGCCCCAGCATTTT.

This clonotype was counted many times. J is TRBJ2-5 and V is TRBV5-5; the match to TRBD2 covers 8 bases. Germline V lookup: CDR1 SGHKS, CDR2 YYEKEE (reference sequence). The J segment lost 3 bases and the V segment lost 5 bases, leaving 6 bases of the junction unmatched. This CDR3 is 14 amino acids long. CDR3 loop: CASSRGGREETQYF. The DNA for the CDR3 is TGTGCCAGCAGTCGGGGGGGCCGAGAAGAGACCCAGTACTTC.

Turning to this clonotype: A much bigger clone sits one base away, suggesting this may be a read error. This rearrangement joins TRBV9 to TRBJ2-7; tentative D call: TRBD2 (6 bases). The V and J ends lost 0 bases and 6 bases respectively, with 16 bases between them. The CDR3 extends over 15 amino acids. CDR1 is SGDLS, CDR2 YYNGEE, per germline. The CDR3 is CASSVEEAGNSEQYF. CDR3 nucleotide sequence: TGTGCCAGCAGCGTAGAGGAGGCGGGGAACAGCGAGCAGTACTTC. Drawing the rest from reference TRBV9 and TRBJ2-7, the complete variable domain is DSGVTQTPKHLITATGQRVTLRCSPRSGDLSVYWYQQSLDQGLQFLIQYYNGEERAKGNILERFSAQQFPDLHSELNLSSLELGDSALYFCASSVEEAGNSEQYFGPGTRLTVT.

This chain links TRBV2 with TRBJ1-1; D might be TRBD1 (5 bases). The CDR3 has 16 residues. Germline CDR1 reads SNHLY; CDR2 reads FYNNEI. V lost 5 bases and J lost 1, with 17 bases in between. The CDR3 region is CASSKNRGLRNTEAFF. The CDR3 nucleotides are TGTGCCAGCAGTAAGAACCGGGGCCTGAGGAACACTGAAGCTTTCTTT.

The rearrangement uses TRBV10-3 and TRBJ2-7, with TRBD2 matching 8 bases. This CDR3 comprises 14 residues. J lost 6 bases, V lost 0 bases, and 4 bases had no gene match. Germline values: CDR1 ENHRY, CDR2 SYGVKD. CDR3: CAISESSGATEQYF. Written as DNA, the CDR3 is TGTGCCATCAGTGAGTCTAGCGGGGCAACCGAGCAGTACTTC.

This clonotype has ten or more counts. The DNA for the CDR3 is TGTGCCACCAGCATCAATACAGGTTTCTACGAGCAGTACTTC. The encoded protein is CATSINTGFYEQYF. This chain uses TRBV15 with TRBJ2-7; a weak D match, TRBD1 (5 bases). Trimming left V 4 bases short and J 3 bases short, with 13 bases between. The CDR3 is made up of 14 amino acids. Germline CDR1 reads LNHNV; CDR2 reads YYDKDF (reference sequence).

This clonotype showed up just a few times. V gene TRBV30 combines with J gene TRBJ2-7; a possible D gene is TRBD1 (6 bases). This CDR3 has 13 residues. Germline CDR1 and CDR2: GTSNPN and SVGIG (reference sequence). V dropped 3 bases and J dropped 6 bases, with 15 bases sitting between them. CDR3 amino acids: CAWSRSGAGEQYF. CDR3 DNA: TGTGCCTGGAGCAGGTCAGGGGCAGGCGAGCAGTACTTC. Using reference TRBV30 and TRBJ2-7 for the parts outside the CDR3, the full variable domain is SQTIHQWPATLVQPVGSPLSLECTVEGTSNPNLYWYRQAAGRGLQLLFYSVGIGQISSEVPQNLSASRPQDRQFILSSKKLLLSDSGFYLCAWSRSGAGEQYFGPGTRLTVT.

This clonotype was counted once. This chain joins TRBV10-1 and TRBJ2-1, with D maybe TRBD2 (5 bases). The CDR3 is 13 residues long. CDR1 is WNHNN, CDR2 SYGVQD, per germline (reference sequence). V was clipped by 8 bases and J by 6 bases, with 14 bases between them. CDR3 nucleotides: TGCGCCAGCTCCGGTGCGGCGGGCAATGAGCAGTTCTTC. Protein product: CASSGAAGNEQFF.

The gene calls are TRBV20-1 and TRBJ2-1; possibly TRBD2 for D (5 bases). Germline CDR1 reads DFQATT; CDR2 reads SNEGSKA (reference sequence). This CDR3 region has 13 residues. The germline V and J ends were trimmed by 5 bases and 9 bases, with 17 bases remaining between them. CDR3 amino acids: CSAPKGAGVEQFF. The CDR3 nucleotides are TGCAGTGCTCCCAAGGGAGCTGGGGTTGAGCAGTTCTTC.

This clonotype came up many times. V usage is TRBV5-1 and J usage is TRBJ1-6; D gene ambiguous. The V gene lost 0 bases and the J gene lost 7 bases, with 11 bases spanning the gap. Per germline, CDR1 SGHRS and CDR2 YFSETQ. This CDR3 region has 15 residues. DNA for the CDR3: TGCGCCAGCAGCTTGGACGTGTCCCAAAATTCACCCCTCCACTTT. It specifies CASSLDVSQNSPLHF.

This clonotype came up a few times. This sequence joins TRBV29-1 and TRBJ1-1; the D is unclear. CDR1 and CDR2 (germline): SQVTM, ANQGSEA. V dropped 4 bases and J dropped 6 bases, with 9 bases sitting between them. This CDR3 has 11 residues. CDR3 nucleotide sequence: TGCAGCGTTGTGCGAAGTGCTGAAGCTTTCTTT. The encoded protein is CSVVRSAEAFF. The full variable domain, with the rest looked up from reference TRBV29-1 and TRBJ1-1, is SAVISQKPSRDICQRGTSLTIQCQVDSQVTMMFWYRQQPGQSLTLIATANQGSEATYESGFVIDKFPISRPNLTFSTLTVSNMSPEDSSIYLCSVVRSAEAFFGQGTRLTVV.

J is TRBJ2-7 and V is TRBV4-1; D tentatively reads TRBD1 or TRBD2 (5 bases each). V lost 0 bases and J lost 2, with 11 bases in between. CDR3 length: 15 amino acids. Germline V gene lookup returns CDR1 MGHRA and CDR2 YSYEKL. CDR3 sequence reads: CASSQEGVATYEQYF. Here the CDR3 DNA reads TGCGCCAGCAGCCAAGAGGGGGTAGCTACCTACGAGCAGTACTTC.

This clonotype was observed at least ten times. The chain combines TRBV5-1 with TRBJ2-3, with D hard to call. Trimming pared 0 bases from V and 4 bases from J, leaving 9 bases between. The CDR3 is 14 amino acids. Per germline, CDR1 SGHRS and CDR2 YFSETQ. The CDR3 bases are TGCGCCAGCAGCTTGGAATACGGTTCAGATACGCAGTATTTT. Protein product: CASSLEYGSDTQYF.

This clonotype has at least ten counts. The rearrangement uses TRBV20-1 and TRBJ1-2; D is possibly TRBD1 (5 bases). The germline CDR1 and CDR2 sequences are DFQATT and SNEGSKA (reference sequence). The CDR3 covers 13 residues. V was pared by 3 bases and J by 1 base, with 9 bases between. CDR3 coding DNA: TGCAGTGCTAGGGGGCAGGGTAACTATGGCTACACCTTC. It codes for CSARGQGNYGYTF.

About this clonotype: Being one base from a much bigger clone, this may be a read error. This chain uses TRBV7-8 with TRBJ2-1, with D unclear. Looked up from germline, CDR1 is SGHVS and CDR2 is FQNEAQ. This CDR3 region has 12 residues. CDR3 sequence reads: CASSLGVNGQFF. The DNA of the CDR3 is TGTGCCAGCAGCTTAGGGGTGAATGGGCAGTTCTTC.

This clonotype came up many times. This chain joins TRBV30 and TRBJ2-6, with D unclear. This CDR3 region has 14 residues. Between the trimmed V and J ends, which lost 1 base and 3 bases, there was a span of 7 bases. The germline V gene has CDR1 GTSNPN and CDR2 SVGIG (reference sequence). In DNA form, the CDR3 reads TGTGCCTGGAGTGATGGGGATGGGGCCAACGTCCTGACTTTC. Translation: CAWSDGDGANVLTF.

The chain carries TRBV5-1 and TRBJ1-2, with D possibly matching TRBD1 (5 bases). The germline CDR1 and CDR2 sequences are SGHRS and YFSETQ. V dropped 4 bases and J dropped 7 bases, with 20 bases sitting between them. The CDR3 has 15 amino acids. In DNA, the CDR3 is TGCGCCAGCAGCCCGTCCGGGCGGCGGGGCGGTGGCTACACCTTC. Translation: CASSPSGRRGGGYTF. Filled out from reference TRBV5-1 and TRBJ1-2, the complete variable domain reads KAGVTQTPRYLIKTRGQQVTLSCSPISGHRSVSWYQQTPGQGLQFLFEYFSETQRNKGNFPGRFSGRQFSNSRSEMNVSTLELGDSALYLCASSPSGRRGGGYTFGSGTRLTVV.

The sample holds a few counts of this clonotype. CDR3 coding DNA: TGTGCCAGCAGCGGGCCCGGAGATTCACCCCTCCACTTT. Translation: CASSGPGDSPLHF. The rearrangement uses TRBV7-9 and TRBJ1-6; no clear D. Deletions cut 5 bases from V and 8 bases from J, with 10 bases between. CDR3 size: 13 residues. Germline CDR1 SEHNR, CDR2 FQNEAQ (reference sequence).

This clonotype was seen at least ten times. V is TRBV27 and J is TRBJ1-4; perhaps TRBD1 as D (5 bases). This CDR3 is built from 14 residues. V was trimmed by 7 bases and J by 10 bases, leaving 19 bases between them. Germline V gives CDR1 MNHEY, CDR2 SMNVEV (reference sequence). The CDR3 is CASTGGNLGGKLFF. The DNA of the CDR3 is TGTGCCAGCACCGGAGGAAACCTGGGGGGAAAACTGTTTTTT.